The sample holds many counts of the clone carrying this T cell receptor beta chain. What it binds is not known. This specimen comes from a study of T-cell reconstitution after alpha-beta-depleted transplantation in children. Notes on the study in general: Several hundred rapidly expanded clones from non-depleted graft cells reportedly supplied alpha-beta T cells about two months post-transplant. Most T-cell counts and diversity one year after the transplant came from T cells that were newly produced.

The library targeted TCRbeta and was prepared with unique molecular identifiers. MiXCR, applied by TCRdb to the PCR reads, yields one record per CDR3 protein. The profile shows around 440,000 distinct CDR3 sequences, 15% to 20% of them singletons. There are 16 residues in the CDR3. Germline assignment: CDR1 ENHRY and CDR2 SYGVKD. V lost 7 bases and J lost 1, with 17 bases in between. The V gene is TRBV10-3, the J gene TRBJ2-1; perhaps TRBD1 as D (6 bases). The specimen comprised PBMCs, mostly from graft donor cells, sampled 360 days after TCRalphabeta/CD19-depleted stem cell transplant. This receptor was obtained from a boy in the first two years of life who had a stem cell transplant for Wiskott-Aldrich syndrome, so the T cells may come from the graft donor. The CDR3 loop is CAITSAGQGSYNEQFF. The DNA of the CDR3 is TGTGCCATCACTTCGGCCGGCCAGGGGTCCTACAATGAGCAGTTCTTC.